The 18 T cell receptor beta chains listed next were all sequenced from one sample in a study of blood T cells in healthy people across ages. A sample-barcoded 5' primer and a J-beta primer mix were used in a second PCR of roughly 7 to 12 cycles. TCRdb reprocessed the 5' RACE reads with MiXCR, giving one entry per CDR3 protein. The table shows 650,000 to 800,000 distinct CDR3 sequences, with approximately 52% occurring only once. Sequencing was carried out using blood. The receptors come from an elderly woman in good health.

The chain recombines TRBV20-1 with TRBJ2-3; 7 bases match TRBD2. The germline gives CDR1 DFQATT, CDR2 SNEGSKA (reference sequence). The CDR3 contains 15 residues. Trimming took 5 bases from V and 0 from J; bases not matched to a gene: 8. The CDR3 DNA reads TGCAGTGCTCCCAGACTAGCAGATAGCACAGATACGCAGTATTTT. This codes for CSAPRLADSTDTQYF.

This clonotype was found once. The rearrangement links TRBV12-3 or TRBV12-4 to TRBJ1-4, with TRBD1 identical over 7 bases. V dropped 1 base and J dropped 3; count of bases not matched to a gene: 2. This CDR3 region has 15 residues. The CDR3 loop is CASSLGQGANEKLFF. As DNA, the CDR3 is TGTGCCAGCAGTTTAGGCCAGGGGGCTAATGAAAAACTGTTTTTT.

Details on this clonotype: Given a much more abundant clone one base away, this may be a read error. The chain has TRBV12-3 or TRBV12-4 and TRBJ2-1, with TRBD2 matching over 11 bases. The CDR3 spans 15 residues. As DNA, the CDR3 is TGTGTCAGCAGGGGTAGCGGGAGGGCCGGTAATGAGCAGTTCTTC. Its translation is CVSRGSGRAGNEQFF.

This clonotype was seen ten or more times. The chain links TRBV11-2 to TRBJ2-6; TRBD2 might be the D (5 bases). V was trimmed by 5 bases and J by 1 base, leaving 9 bases between them. This CDR3 is built from 15 residues. In germline, CDR1 is SGHAT, CDR2 FQNNGV. CDR3 sequence reads: CASSRELSGANVLTF. The CDR3 coding sequence is TGTGCCAGCAGCCGGGAACTATCTGGGGCCAACGTCCTGACTTTC.

The chain uses TRBV9 and TRBJ2-5; possibly TRBD2 for D (6 bases). This CDR3 is 15 amino acids long. V lost 4 bases and J lost 5, with 18 bases in between. Germline assignment: CDR1 SGDLS and CDR2 YYNGEE. The CDR3 DNA follows: TGTGCCAGCAGCCCCGGGACTGTCAATGGGGAGACCCAGTACTTC. This translates into CASSPGTVNGETQYF. Supplemented by reference TRBV9 and TRBJ2-5, the full variable domain reads DSGVTQTPKHLITATGQRVTLRCSPRSGDLSVYWYQQSLDQGLQFLIQYYNGEERAKGNILERFSAQQFPDLHSELNLSSLELGDSALYFCASSPGTVNGETQYFGPGTRLLVL.

This clonotype was recorded at least ten times. V usage is TRBV28 and J usage is TRBJ2-7; D remains ambiguous. CDR1 and CDR2 from the germline V gene are MDHEN and SYDVKM. The CDR3 has 14 residues. Trimming stripped 9 bases from V and 1 base from J, with 16 bases between. CDR3 protein: CASGQLWISYEQYF. The DNA for the CDR3 is TGTGCCAGTGGGCAGCTATGGATTTCCTACGAGCAGTACTTC.

As regards this clonotype: An end of the junction does not agree with germline; a read error may underlie this. The rearrangement joins TRBV6-2 or TRBV6-3 to TRBJ2-5; 8 positions agree with TRBD2. CDR1 MNHEY and CDR2 SVGEGT come from the germline V gene. This CDR3 spans 15 amino acids. The CDR3 nucleotides read TGTACCAGCAGCCCCTATGAGCGGGAGTTAGGTGAGCAGTACTTC. Protein: CTSSPYERELGEQYF.

This clonotype was found a few times. The chain recombines TRBV30 with TRBJ2-7; D gene uncertain. This CDR3 is 12 amino acids long. CDR1 is GTSNPN and CDR2 is SVGIG in the germline V gene (reference sequence). V gave up 1 base and J gave up 2 bases, with 6 bases separating them. The CDR3 region is CAWSGATYEQYF. The CDR3 DNA follows: TGTGCCTGGAGTGGAGCTACCTACGAGCAGTACTTC.

Details on this clonotype: A read error is possible here, since a much larger clone lies one base away. The chain recombines TRBV6-1 with TRBJ2-7; D is undetermined. The V gene's germline CDR1 is MNHNS and CDR2 SASEGT. The V gene lost 5 bases and the J gene lost 6 bases, with 8 bases spanning the gap. CDR3 length equals 11 residues. The CDR3 protein is CASSLKCEQYF. The CDR3 nucleotides are TGTGCCAGCAGTCTCAAGTGCGAGCAGTACTTC.

The sample holds a few counts of this clonotype. The chain joins TRBV10-3 to TRBJ2-2, with D maybe TRBD1 (5 bases). Germline V gene sequence: CDR1 ENHRY, CDR2 SYGVKD. V dropped 7 bases and J dropped 2 bases, with 8 bases sitting between them. The CDR3 contains 13 residues. CDR3 in amino acids: CAITQGNTGELFF. DNA of the CDR3: TGTGCCATCACCCAGGGAAACACCGGGGAGCTGTTTTTT.

The chain combines TRBV6-1 with TRBJ2-5; a weak D match, TRBD1 (5 bases). The end of the DNA aligns better with TRBJ2-4, so the J call may be wrong. The CDR3 length is 15 residues. Germline values: CDR1 MNHNS, CDR2 SASEGT. CDR3 amino acids: CASTPRQQGKNIQYF. The DNA for the CDR3 is TGTGCCAGCACCCCTCGCCAGCAGGGCAAAAACATTCAGTACTTC.

Points on this clonotype: This may be a read error: a much more frequent sequence differs by one nucleotide. V gene TRBV28 combines with J gene TRBJ2-1, with a weak D call TRBD2 (5 bases). The DNA end is a closer match to TRBJ2-7, so the J assignment may be wrong. Germline V gives CDR1 MDHEN, CDR2 SYDVKM. This CDR3 has 13 residues. Here the CDR3 reads CASSFHGNNEQYF. The DNA for the CDR3 is TGTGCCAGCAGTTTCCACGGGAACAATGAGCAGTACTTC.

This chain uses TRBV27 with TRBJ1-1; the match to TRBD1 covers 7 bases. V gave up 2 bases and J gave up 0 bases; unmatched junction bases: 9. Germline V gives CDR1 MNHEY, CDR2 SMNVEV (reference sequence). The CDR3 runs to 17 residues. CDR3 in amino acids: CASSLRIPGQLNTEAFF. DNA of the CDR3: TGTGCCAGCAGTTTACGTATACCGGGACAGTTGAACACTGAAGCTTTCTTT.

V is TRBV20-1 and J is TRBJ1-2; TRBD1 might be the D (6 bases). The CDR3 loop spans 14 amino acids. Germline V lookup: CDR1 DFQATT, CDR2 SNEGSKA (reference sequence). The ends were cut back, 5 bases at V and 7 bases at J, with 20 bases in the middle. The DNA of the CDR3 is TGCAGTGCTCCTCCTAGGACAGAAGTAGGTGGCTACACCTTC. Its protein is CSAPPRTEVGGYTF.

Only one count was recorded for this clonotype. In DNA, the CDR3 is TGTGCCAGCAGACCACTTACAGGGCTCTTCGATGAGCAGTTCTTC. This translates into CASRPLTGLFDEQFF. The J gene is TRBJ2-1, the V gene TRBV27; the D gene is possibly TRBD1 (6 bases). The CDR3 consists of 15 residues. The V gene lost 6 bases and the J gene lost 8 bases, with 20 bases spanning the gap. The germline CDR1 and CDR2 sequences are MNHEY and SMNVEV (reference sequence).

This clonotype has a count of ten or more. The J gene is TRBJ2-5, the V gene TRBV12-3 or TRBV12-4; D unresolved. Trimming removed 7 bases at V and 4 bases at J, with 16 bases between. This CDR3 is 14 amino acids long. The CDR3, as DNA: TGTGCCAGCAACCAACGGACCGGCGGAGAGACCCAGTACTTC. It codes for CASNQRTGGETQYF.

A single count supports this clonotype. The V gene is TRBV19, the J gene TRBJ2-1, with D possibly being TRBD1 or TRBD2 (5 bases each). Trimming shortened V by 5 bases and J by 10 bases, and 18 bases separated the two germline ends. This CDR3 has 14 residues. CDR1 and CDR2 from the germline V gene are LNHDA and SQIVND (reference sequence). The CDR3 DNA sequence: TGTGCCAGTAGTCGGGACCGGACGGTTCGGGAGCAGTTCTTC. Translated: CASSRDRTVREQFF.

This clonotype showed up many times. The V and J genes are TRBV3-1 and TRBJ2-3; unclear D gene. Trimming left V 3 bases short and J 6 bases short, with 4 bases between. Germline assignment: CDR1 LGHDT and CDR2 YNNKEL (reference sequence). The CDR3 has 11 residues. The CDR3 is CASSHFDTQYF. The CDR3 bases are TGTGCCAGCAGCCACTTTGATACGCAGTATTTT.